Following are 26 T cell receptor beta chains from one sample sequenced in a study of blood T cell repertoires in COVID-19. Here immunoSEQ multiplex PCR was the method, and the copy in TCRdb shows in-frame clones only, minus some. Here the sample spans around 11,000 clones, around 90% being singletons. Sequencing used peripheral blood. Source of these receptors: a human donor in a cohort sampled during active COVID-19.

The chain couples TRBV9 to TRBJ2-7; 12 bases line up with TRBD2. V lost 3 bases, J lost 3 bases, and 1 base stayed unmatched. The CDR3 extends over 14 amino acids. The germline CDR1 and CDR2 sequences are SGDLS and YYNGEE. The CDR3 here is CASSETSGGYEQYF. The CDR3 nucleotides read TGTGCCAGCAGCGAGACTAGCGGGGGCTACGAGCAGTACTTC.

The chain is built from TRBV5-1 and TRBJ1-6, with D unclear. Germline values: CDR1 SGHRS, CDR2 YFSETQ. The CDR3 is made up of 13 amino acids. Trimming left V 1 base short and J 8 bases short, with 7 bases between. CDR3 sequence (DNA): TGCGCCAGCAGCTTGAAGTTAGATTCACCCCTCCACTTT. Translated: CASSLKLDSPLHF.

V is TRBV6-2 or TRBV6-3 and J is TRBJ1-1; weak D call: TRBD1 (5 bases). The V end was cut by 6 bases, the J end by 4 bases, with 15 bases between. The CDR3 covers 14 residues. Germline V gene lookup returns CDR1 MNHEY and CDR2 SVGEGT. Here the CDR3 DNA reads TGTGCCAGCAGCCCCTCGGGAGGGGCCACTGAAGCTTTCTTT. This codes for CASSPSGGATEAFF.

This chain links TRBV7-9 with TRBJ2-7; perhaps TRBD1 as D (5 bases). Germline CDR1 and CDR2: SEHNR and FQNEAQ (reference sequence). CDR3 size: 12 residues. Trimming took 5 bases from V and 6 from J, leaving 11 bases between them. CDR3 sequence (DNA): TGTGCCAGCAGCGCCGTGCAGGGCGAGCAGTACTTC. Protein product: CASSAVQGEQYF.

This sequence joins TRBV5-1 and TRBJ1-2; D is possibly TRBD1 (6 bases). CDR1 SGHRS and CDR2 YFSETQ come from the germline V gene. The CDR3 sequence is 14 residues long. V was cut by 2 bases and J by 7 bases, with 15 bases left in between. CDR3 protein: CASSLRGEGGGYTF. The CDR3 region has the DNA TGCGCCAGCAGCTTACGGGGCGAAGGGGGTGGCTACACCTTC.

In its sample, this clone is medium-sized. The CDR3 DNA is TGTGCCAGCAGTCGGGACTCCACTAAGCAGTTCTTC. Residues: CASSRDSTKQFF. The chain couples TRBV7-3 to TRBJ2-1; D is possibly TRBD2 (6 bases). Trimming removed 6 bases from V and 11 bases from J, with 14 bases in between. The CDR3 runs to 12 residues. Germline V gene lookup returns CDR1 SGHTA and CDR2 FQGTGA.

The V call is TRBV7-8, the J call TRBJ1-6, with a possible D match to TRBD1 (6 bases). The CDR3 length is 14 residues. V was pared by 1 base and J by 8 bases, with 9 bases between. Germline loops: CDR1 SGHVS, CDR2 FQNEAQ. In nucleotides, the CDR3 is TGTGCCAGCAGCTTAGATCCAGGGGATTCACCCCTCCACTTT. Protein product: CASSLDPGDSPLHF.

This clone was picked up a small number of times. In nucleotides, the CDR3 is TGTGCCAGCAGCAGCCCCCTCGGCGGGGACTTCAATTCACCCCTCCACTTT. This sequence encodes CASSSPLGGDFNSPLHF. The chain links TRBV4-2 to TRBJ1-6; D perhaps matches TRBD1 (5 bases). The germline CDR1 and CDR2 sequences are LGHNA and YNFKEQ. The CDR3 totals 17 residues. Trimming took off 5 bases at V and 7 bases at J, with 21 bases between the two ends.

This chain uses TRBV18 with TRBJ2-6; 7 nucleotides agree with TRBD1. The germline V gene has CDR1 KGHSH and CDR2 LQKENI. The CDR3 sequence is 19 residues long. Trimming cost V 2 bases and J 0 bases; bases outside gene matches: 10. The CDR3, as DNA: TGTGCCAGCTCACCATCTCCGGGACAGCTTCTCTCTGGGGCCAACGTCCTGACTTTC. Translation: CASSPSPGQLLSGANVLTF.

The gene calls are TRBV19 and TRBJ2-2; 7 bases are shared with TRBD1. The CDR3 runs 16 residues. J lost 4 bases, V lost 1 base, and 6 bases had no gene match. Germline V gene lookup returns CDR1 LNHDA and CDR2 SQIVND (reference sequence). Here the CDR3 reads CASSIARGLGTGELFF. CDR3 DNA: TGTGCCAGTAGTATAGCTAGGGGGCTAGGCACCGGGGAGCTGTTTTTT.

This rearrangement joins TRBV18 to TRBJ1-1, with 7 bases identical to TRBD1. The CDR3 runs to 16 residues. Trimming removed 8 bases from V and 0 bases from J; junction bases left unmatched: 12. Germline-derived CDR1 and CDR2 are KGHSH and LQKENI. Here the CDR3 reads CASAPTGIKMNTEAFF. The DNA of the CDR3 is TGTGCCAGCGCCCCGACAGGGATAAAGATGAACACTGAAGCTTTCTTT.

The chain uses TRBV11-2 and TRBJ2-2; unclear D gene. Germline values: CDR1 SGHAT, CDR2 FQNNGV. V gave up 4 bases and J gave up 6 bases, with 9 bases separating them. This CDR3 contains 13 residues. The CDR3 DNA follows: TGTGCCAGCAGCTATCGGTTACCCGGGGAGCTGTTTTTT. Translation: CASSYRLPGELFF.

The chain combines TRBV19 with TRBJ2-6; 9 positions match TRBD1. The CDR3 has 17 residues. V lost 5 bases and J lost 2; bases outside the gene matches: 7. The germline V gene has CDR1 LNHDA and CDR2 SQIVND (reference sequence). For the CDR3, the DNA is TGTGCCAGTAGTCCGGGACAGGGATTAGCTGGGGCCAACGTCCTGACTTTC. This encodes CASSPGQGLAGANVLTF.

In its sample, this clone was seen once. The rearrangement links TRBV2 to TRBJ2-3; the D gene is possibly TRBD2 (6 bases). V was clipped by 8 bases and J by 0 bases, with 21 bases between them. The CDR3 spans 17 residues. Germline V lookup: CDR1 SNHLY, CDR2 FYNNEI. CDR3 protein: CASEGTPAPSSTDTQYF. CDR3 nucleotides: TGTGCCAGCGAGGGGACTCCAGCACCGTCAAGCACAGATACGCAGTATTTT. The variable domain in full, completed from reference TRBV2 and TRBJ2-3, reads EPEVTQTPSHQVTQMGQEVILRCVPISNHLYFYWYRQILGQKVEFLVSFYNNEISEKSEIFDDQFSVERPDGSNFTLKIRSTKLEDSAMYFCASEGTPAPSSTDTQYFGPGTRLTVL.

The chain carries TRBV3-1 (or the pseudogene TRBV3-2) and TRBJ2-3; 9 bases align to TRBD2. The CDR3 is 17 residues long. Trimming took 1 base from V and 0 from J; bases not matched to a gene: 5. The germline V gene has CDR1 LGHDT and CDR2 YNNKEL (reference sequence). CDR3 in amino acids: CASSQVGGGGSTDTQYF. CDR3 DNA sequence: TGTGCCAGCAGCCAAGTAGGCGGGGGGGGAAGCACAGATACGCAGTATTTT.

This clone has only one observation. The gene calls are TRBV7-9 and TRBJ1-4, with 8 bases matching TRBD1. This CDR3 has 16 residues. Germline CDR1 is SEHNR and CDR2 is FQNEAQ (reference sequence). Unmatched junction bases numbered 7, after V lost 7 bases and J lost 0 bases. The CDR3 DNA reads as TGTGCCAGCACGCAGGGGGCGGTTGCAACTAATGAAAAACTGTTTTTT. It codes for CASTQGAVATNEKLFF. Drawing the rest from reference TRBV7-9 and TRBJ1-4, the complete variable domain is DTGVSQNPRHKITKRGQNVTFRCDPISEHNRLYWYRQTLGQGPEFLTYFQNEAQLEKSRLLSDRFSAERPKGSFSTLEIQRTEQGDSAMYLCASTQGAVATNEKLFFGSGTQLSVL.

J is TRBJ1-4 and V is TRBV24-1; D gene ambiguous. Germline assignment: CDR1 KGHDR and CDR2 SFDVKD. V was clipped by 3 bases and J by 0 bases, with 7 bases between them. The CDR3 contains 15 residues. The CDR3 DNA is TGTGCCACCAGTGATCCAGGCCCAACTAATGAAAAACTGTTTTTT. It is translated as CATSDPGPTNEKLFF.

The J gene is TRBJ2-3, the V gene TRBV7-2; 11 nucleotides line up with TRBD2. This CDR3 spans 14 amino acids. J lost 13 bases, V lost 1 base, and 7 bases had no gene match. CDR1 is SGHTA and CDR2 is FQGNSA in the germline V gene. The DNA for the CDR3 is TGTGCCAGCAGCTTAGAACTAGCGGGGGCCCCGAAGTATTTT. This codes for CASSLELAGAPKYF.

The chain combines TRBV10-2 with TRBJ2-3, with 11 bases identical to TRBD2. This CDR3 contains 17 residues. Germline loops: CDR1 WSHSY, CDR2 SAAADI. The V segment lost 6 bases and the J segment 0 bases; nucleotides outside the gene matches: 8. CDR3 region: CASSLAGGPPSTDTQYF. The CDR3 DNA follows: TGCGCCAGCAGCCTAGCGGGGGGCCCGCCTAGCACAGATACGCAGTATTTT.

The chain employs TRBV7-9 and TRBJ2-3; TRBD2 aligns across 16 bases. The germline gives CDR1 SEHNR, CDR2 FQNEAQ (reference sequence). J gave up 5 bases and V 5 bases, and 10 bases lay outside the gene matches. The CDR3 runs 18 residues. DNA for the CDR3: TGTGCCAGCAGCCCACTGGGACTAGCGGGGGGGCATGGAGATACGCAGTATTTT. Protein sequence: CASSPLGLAGGHGDTQYF.

This chain uses TRBV11-1 with TRBJ2-7; weak D call: TRBD1 (6 bases). The germline gives CDR1 SGHAT, CDR2 FQDESV (reference sequence). V lost 5 bases, J lost 6 bases, and 17 bases lay in between. The CDR3 totals 14 residues. This CDR3 reads CASSLDQGFSEQYF. The CDR3 DNA reads as TGTGCCAGCAGCCTCGACCAGGGGTTCAGCGAGCAGTACTTC.

DNA of the CDR3: TGTGCCAGCAGCTTGAGCGGGGGCCCAAAAAACATTCAGTACTTC. Translated: CASSLSGGPKNIQYF. The V gene is TRBV5-6, the J gene TRBJ2-4; 8 bases align to TRBD2. This CDR3 is built from 15 residues. Germline V gene data show CDR1 as SGHDT and CDR2 as YYEEEE. J was trimmed by 4 bases and V by 1 base; bases with no gene match: 4.

The chain uses TRBV6-6 and TRBJ2-7; D is uncertain. The V gene's germline CDR1 is MNHNY and CDR2 SVGAGI (reference sequence). V lost 6 bases, J lost 2 bases, and 11 bases lay in between. This CDR3 is built from 13 residues. In nucleotides, the CDR3 is TGTGCCAGCAGCACCGACACTCCCTACGAGCAGTACTTC. Its translation: CASSTDTPYEQYF.

The rearrangement uses TRBV10-2 and TRBJ2-1, with TRBD2 identical over 8 bases. Per the germline V gene, CDR1 is WSHSY and CDR2 is SAAADI. CDR3 size: 14 residues. V was pared by 6 bases and J by 5 bases, with 6 bases of the junction left unmatched. The CDR3 here is CASRGSGVDNEQFF. The CDR3 bases are TGCGCCAGCAGGGGTAGCGGGGTTGACAATGAGCAGTTCTTC.

The chain combines TRBV9 with TRBJ1-6, with a possible D match to TRBD1 (5 bases). The CDR3 has 14 amino acids. Germline values: CDR1 SGDLS, CDR2 YYNGEE. The V and J ends lost 2 bases and 6 bases respectively, with 9 bases between them. The CDR3 DNA reads TGTGCCAGCAGCGTTCGGGGGGGTAATTCACCCCTCCACTTT. Residues: CASSVRGGNSPLHF.

V is TRBV5-1 and J is TRBJ1-1; no firm D call. Germline V gene sequence: CDR1 SGHRS, CDR2 YFSETQ. This CDR3 contains 14 residues. V was shortened by 3 bases and J by 1 base, with 10 bases between the two germline ends. The CDR3 bases are TGCGCCAGCAGCTCACAGACATCGAACACTGAAGCTTTCTTT. It encodes CASSSQTSNTEAFF.